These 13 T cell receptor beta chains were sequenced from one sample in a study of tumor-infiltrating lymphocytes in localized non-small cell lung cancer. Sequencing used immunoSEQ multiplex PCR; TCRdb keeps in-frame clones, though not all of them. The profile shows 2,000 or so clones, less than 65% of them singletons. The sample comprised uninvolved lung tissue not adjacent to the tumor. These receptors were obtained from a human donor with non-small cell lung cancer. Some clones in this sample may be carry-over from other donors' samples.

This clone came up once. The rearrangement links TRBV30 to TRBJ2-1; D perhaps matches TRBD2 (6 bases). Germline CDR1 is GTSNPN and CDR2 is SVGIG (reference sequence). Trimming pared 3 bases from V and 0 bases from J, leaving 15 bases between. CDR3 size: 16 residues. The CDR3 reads CAWRVRTNGSYNEQFF. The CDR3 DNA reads TGTGCCTGGAGGGTACGGACTAACGGCTCCTACAATGAGCAGTTCTTC.

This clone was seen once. CDR3 sequence: CASSPPGSNSPLHF. In DNA form, the CDR3 reads TGTGCCAGCAGCCCCCCAGGGTCCAATTCACCCCTCCACTTT. The chain employs TRBV9 and TRBJ1-6, with D tentatively TRBD1 (5 bases). Per germline, CDR1 SGDLS and CDR2 YYNGEE. With 4 bases removed from V and 7 bases from J, the gap between germline ends came to 12 bases. The CDR3 loop spans 14 amino acids.

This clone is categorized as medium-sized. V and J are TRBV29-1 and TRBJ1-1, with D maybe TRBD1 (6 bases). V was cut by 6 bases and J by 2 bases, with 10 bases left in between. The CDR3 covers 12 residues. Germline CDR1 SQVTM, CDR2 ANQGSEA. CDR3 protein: CSVKDSNTEAFF. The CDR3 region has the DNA TGCAGCGTCAAGGACAGTAACACTGAAGCTTTCTTT.

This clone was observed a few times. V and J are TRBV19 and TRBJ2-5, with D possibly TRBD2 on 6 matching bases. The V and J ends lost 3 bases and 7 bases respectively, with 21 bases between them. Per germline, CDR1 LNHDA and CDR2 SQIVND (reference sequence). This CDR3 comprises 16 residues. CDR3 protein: CASSMALDRQGGTQYF. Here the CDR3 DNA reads TGTGCCAGTAGTATGGCTCTAGACCGTCAGGGAGGGACCCAGTACTTC. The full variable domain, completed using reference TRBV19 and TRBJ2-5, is DGGITQSPKYLFRKEGQNVTLSCEQNLNHDAMYWYRQDPGQGLRLIYYSQIVNDFQKGDIAEGYSVSREKKESFPLTVTSAQKNPTAFYLCASSMALDRQGGTQYFGPGTRLLVL.

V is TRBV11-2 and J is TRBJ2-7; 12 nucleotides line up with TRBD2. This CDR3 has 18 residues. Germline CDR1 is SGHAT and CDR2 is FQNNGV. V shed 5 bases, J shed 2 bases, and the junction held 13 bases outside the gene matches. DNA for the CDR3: TGTGCCAGCAGCGCCCAGGCAACTAGCGGGGGGTCAACCTACGAGCAGTACGTC. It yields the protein CASSAQATSGGSTYEQYV.

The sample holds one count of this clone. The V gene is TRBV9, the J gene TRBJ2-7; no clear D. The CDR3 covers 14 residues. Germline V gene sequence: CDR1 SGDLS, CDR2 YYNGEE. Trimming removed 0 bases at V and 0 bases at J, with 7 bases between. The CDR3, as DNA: TGTGCCAGCAGCGTAGGGCAGAGCTCCTACGAGCAGTACTTC. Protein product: CASSVGQSSYEQYF.

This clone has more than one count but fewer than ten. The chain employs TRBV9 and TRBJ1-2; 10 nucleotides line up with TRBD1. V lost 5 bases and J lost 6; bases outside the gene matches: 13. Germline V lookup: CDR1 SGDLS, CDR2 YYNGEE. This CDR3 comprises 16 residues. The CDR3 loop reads CASSKLGGQGNDGYTF. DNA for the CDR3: TGTGCCAGCAGTAAGTTGGGGGGACAGGGGAACGATGGCTACACCTTC.

In DNA, the CDR3 is TGTGCCTGGAACCACAGGGGGCCCTACAATGAGCAGTTCTTC. Its protein product is CAWNHRGPYNEQFF. This chain joins TRBV30 and TRBJ2-1; 9 bases agree with TRBD1. The CDR3 consists of 14 residues. Per germline, CDR1 GTSNPN and CDR2 SVGIG (reference sequence). Germline trimming cut 4 bases from V and 2 bases from J; bases unmatched to any gene: 3.

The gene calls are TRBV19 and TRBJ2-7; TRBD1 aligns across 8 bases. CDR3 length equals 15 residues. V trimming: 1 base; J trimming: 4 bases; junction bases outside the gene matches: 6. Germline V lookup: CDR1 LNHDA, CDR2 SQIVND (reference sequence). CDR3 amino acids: CASSIGAGGVYEQYF. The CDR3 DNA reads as TGTGCCAGTAGTATAGGAGCAGGGGGCGTGTACGAGCAGTACTTC.

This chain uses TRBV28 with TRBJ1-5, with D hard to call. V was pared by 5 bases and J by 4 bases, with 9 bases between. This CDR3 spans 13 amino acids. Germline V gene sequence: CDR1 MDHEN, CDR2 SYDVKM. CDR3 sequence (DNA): TGTGCCAGCAGTCCCACACCGAATCAGCCCCAGCATTTT. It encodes CASSPTPNQPQHF.

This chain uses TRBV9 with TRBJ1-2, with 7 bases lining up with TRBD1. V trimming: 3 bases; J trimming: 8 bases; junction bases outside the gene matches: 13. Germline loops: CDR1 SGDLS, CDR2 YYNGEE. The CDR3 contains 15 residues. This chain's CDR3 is CASSGRSTGAGGYTF. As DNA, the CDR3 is TGTGCCAGCAGCGGACGGTCAACAGGGGCTGGGGGCTACACCTTC.

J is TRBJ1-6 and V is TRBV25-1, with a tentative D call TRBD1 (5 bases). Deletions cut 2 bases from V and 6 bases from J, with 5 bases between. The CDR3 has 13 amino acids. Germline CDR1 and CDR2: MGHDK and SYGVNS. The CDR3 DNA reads TGTGCCAGCAGTGAAGGGACTAATTCACCCCTCCACTTT. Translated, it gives CASSEGTNSPLHF.

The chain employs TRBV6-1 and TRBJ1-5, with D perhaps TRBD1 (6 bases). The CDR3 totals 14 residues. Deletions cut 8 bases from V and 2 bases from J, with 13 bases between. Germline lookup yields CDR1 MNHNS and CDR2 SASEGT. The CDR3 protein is CASDRTGGNQPQHF. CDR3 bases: TGTGCCAGCGACAGGACGGGGGGCAATCAGCCCCAGCATTTT.